Reported below is one T cell receptor beta chain. It has no known antigen specificity. Base quality data are lacking; no much larger clone is found one base away. The data belong to a study of blood T cell repertoires in COVID-19 (dated by TCRdb to between 2020 and 2021). Concerning the study at large: Samples from collaborators originated in the United States, Italy and Spain and spanned both the acute and convalescent phases of COVID-19. The material from the prospective study consisted of cDNA or gDNA derived from T cells, B-cell-depleted T cells, or PBMCs. Subjects who had been exposed to COVID-19, were actively infected with it, or had recovered from it provided the deeply sampled blood TCRbeta repertoires that made up the dataset. A freely available public database, intended as a resource for researchers studying the immune response to SARS-CoV-2, is where the repertoires were released. The samples were drawn from the first 160 participants of the ongoing ImmuneRACE study and from 1,254 subjects provided by 6 global collaborators. Nearly every sample came with metadata listing a de-identified subject ID, COVID-19 status, age in years and sex. Where HLA class I and class II types were available, the types were taken from metadata supplied by the sample provider, not from assay-based typing. Beyond this particular receptor, the publication reports: How much clinical and demographic metadata was included differed by source and by participant, and the metadata was provided uncurated.

Inclusive of the bounding cysteine and phenylalanine, the CDR3 is 16 residues long. Just the 48-base CDR3 DNA is kept, in frame starting at base 1. Taken from the germline V gene (reference sequence), the CDR1 and CDR2 loops are LGHDT and YNNKEL. V lost 3 bases and J lost 6 bases, and the count of bases not matched to a germline gene is 12. The collaborating institutions used their own protocols to collect whole blood in K2EDTA tubes. For TCRbeta analysis, collaborators shipped samples as frozen whole blood, isolated PBMCs, or DNA extracted from either of those sample types. TCRbeta CDR3 regions were amplified from genomic DNA using the immunoSEQ Assay, a bias-controlled multiplex PCR. On the study's bioinformatics: Nucleated cell counts per sample were estimated from amplification of reference gene primers within the assay. Sequence reads were collapsed and filtered to measure the absolute abundance of every unique TCRbeta CDR3 rearrangement. Productive Simpson clonality was computed per sample as the square root of Simpson's diversity index over productive rearrangements. TCRdb obtained this table from immuneACCESS and retained in-frame rearrangements with V and J assigned. These tables miss some clones; where compared with another copy, unresolved V genes account for less than half of the shortfall, and the remainder is unexplained. Clone size and V and J calls were adopted from that table, with D and trimming inferred from the DNA. This sample gives about 120,000 clones in total; about 85% of them show up just once. Jointly, the top ten make up 3.4% of the sample.

The source material was peripheral blood. The clonotype comes from a man aged 40-49 years with acute or convalescent COVID-19. The chain is encoded by TRBV3-1 (or the pseudogene TRBV3-2) joined to TRBJ2-7; TRBD1 lines up with 9 middle nucleotides. CDR3 protein: CASSQGRQGVRGEQYF. The nucleotides read TGTGCCAGCAGCCAGGGGAGACAGGGGGTTCGGGGCGAGCAGTACTTC.